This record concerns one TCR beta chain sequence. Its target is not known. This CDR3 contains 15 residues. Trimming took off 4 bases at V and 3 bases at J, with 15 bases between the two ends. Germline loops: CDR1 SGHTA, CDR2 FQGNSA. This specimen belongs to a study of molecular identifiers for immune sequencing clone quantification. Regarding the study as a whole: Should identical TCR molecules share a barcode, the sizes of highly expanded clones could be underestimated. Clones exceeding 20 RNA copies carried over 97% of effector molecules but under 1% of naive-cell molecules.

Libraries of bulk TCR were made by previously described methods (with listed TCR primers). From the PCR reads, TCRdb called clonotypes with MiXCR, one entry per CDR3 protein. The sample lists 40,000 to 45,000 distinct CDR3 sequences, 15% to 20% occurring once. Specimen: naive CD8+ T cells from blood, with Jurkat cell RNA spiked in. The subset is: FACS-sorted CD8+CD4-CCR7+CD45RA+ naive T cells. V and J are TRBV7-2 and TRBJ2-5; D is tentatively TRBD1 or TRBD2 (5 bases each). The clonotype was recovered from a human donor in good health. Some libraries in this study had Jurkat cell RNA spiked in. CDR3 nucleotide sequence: TGTGCCAGCAGCTCTCCCGGGACGGCTGAAGAGACCCAGTACTTC. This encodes CASSSPGTAEETQYF.